The T cell receptor (beta chain) described here comes from a study of T-cell memory formation after mild COVID-19. Constant-segment-primed 5'RACE gave TCR alpha and TCR beta cDNA libraries with sample barcodes and UMIs. One entry per CDR3 protein results from TCRdb running MiXCR on the 5' RACE reads. The data hold around 210,000 distinct CDR3 sequences, with 9.5% to 10% observed a single time. The sample holds a few counts of this clonotype. Germline V gene sequence: CDR1 SGHRS, CDR2 YFSETQ. This CDR3 comprises 15 residues. V was trimmed by 3 bases and J by 0 bases, leaving 11 bases between them. The sequence came from a man younger than 30 who had mild COVID-19 (a few samples of this study predate the infection). Cell type and time point are not known. Sequenced sample: PBMCs or a T cell subset sorted from them (not recorded which). This sequence joins TRBV5-1 and TRBJ2-3; maybe TRBD2 (6 bases). This CDR3 reads CASSSVAASTDTQYF. The CDR3 nucleotides read TGCGCCAGCAGCTCCGTAGCGGCTAGCACAGATACGCAGTATTTT.